This TCR beta chain emerged from a study of cytomegalovirus exposure and HLA in healthy donors. Overall study results and limits: There were a few CMV-associated chains whose specificity for CMV antigens was confirmed in vitro. Of the V segments, some could not be distinguished, including TRBV6-2 and TRBV6-3, and were excluded. High specificity and sensitivity for cytomegalovirus status were reported for the classifier.

Vbeta (60) and Jbeta (13) primers were used in the PCR. Repertoires were generated with immunoSEQ multiplex PCR, while TCRdb's copy carries only in-frame clones and drops some. This sample has over 80,000 clones, with around 81% found just once. A note on this clone: The antigen is unknown.

The CDR3 sequence is 12 residues long. The V and J ends lost 3 bases and 8 bases respectively, with 8 bases between them. The germline V gene encodes CDR1 MNHEY and CDR2 SMNVEV (reference sequence). Sequenced input: PBMCs. The sequence came from a man in his forties in good health and CMV-seropositive. This chain links TRBV27 with TRBJ2-1; D is ambiguous. The DNA for the CDR3 is TGTGCCAGCAGTTTTAGTCGGTATGAGCAGTTCTTC. Residues: CASSFSRYEQFF.